A selection of T cell receptor beta chains follows, all from one sample in a study of T cell changes during pregnancy in multiple sclerosis. Data came from immunoSEQ multiplex PCR; TCRdb stores just in-frame clones and leaves some out. In the table there are 56,000 or so clones, about 88% of which are singletons. This specimen consisted of CD4+ T cells from peripheral blood mononuclear cells, obtained in the third trimester of pregnancy. These receptors originate from a female donor with multiple sclerosis, enrolled in a pregnancy study. Both conserved end residues are part of each CDR3. D genes are given only for firm matches. Some rows have no size entry. The others give once, few or many, or a class for an expanded clone.

.	TRBJ1-5	TRBV7-8	.	CASRQDGDQPQHF	TGTGCCAGCAGGCAGGACGGGGATCAGCCCCAGCATTTT
once	TRBJ2-5	TRBV30	.	CAWSVLFGGVGETQYF	TGTGCCTGGAGTGTATTATTCGGCGGGGTGGGAGAGACCCAGTACTTC
.	TRBJ1-2	TRBV5-5	.	CASSLAVPTGYYGYTF	TGTGCCAGCAGCTTGGCCGTTCCGACAGGCTATTATGGCTACACCTTC
once	TRBJ1-5	TRBV12-5	.	CASGDQPQHF	TGTGCTAGTGGCGATCAGCCCCAGCATTTT
.	TRBJ1-3	TRBV30	.	CAWSVTSGNTIYF	TGTGCCTGGAGTGTAACTTCTGGAAACACCATATATTTT
.	TRBJ1-1	TRBV6-5	.	CASSYGGRWSNTEAFF	TGTGCCAGCAGTTACGGGGGCAGGTGGTCGAACACTGAAGCTTTCTTT
.	TRBJ1-5	TRBV6-5	.	CASRSHRAGNQPQHF	TGTGCCAGCAGATCCCACAGGGCTGGCAATCAGCCCCAGCATTTT
.	TRBJ1-3	TRBV18	.	CASSPPGQPGNTIYF	TGTGCCAGCTCACCCCCGGGACAACCTGGAAACACCATATATTTT
.	TRBJ1-1	TRBV19	.	CASSPRTAWETEAFF	TGTGCCAGTAGTCCACGGACCGCCTGGGAGACTGAAGCTTTCTTT
.	TRBJ1-4	TRBV6-5	TRBD1	CASTLGDRREKLFF	TGTGCCAGCACTCTGGGGGACAGAAGGGAAAAACTGTTTTTT
.	TRBJ2-3	TRBV19	.	CASKTGEAPDTQYF	TGTGCCAGCAAGACAGGAGAGGCCCCAGATACGCAGTATTTT
.	TRBJ1-1	TRBV10-3	TRBD1	CAIKGANTEAFF	TGTGCCATCAAGGGGGCGAACACTGAAGCTTTCTTT
once	TRBJ2-5	TRBV19	TRBD1	CASSIGDRERDLQYF	TGTGCCAGTAGTATAGGGGACAGGGAAAGAGACCTCCAGTACTTC
.	TRBJ1-2	TRBV30	.	CAWSAGQLYGYTF	TGTGCCTGGAGTGCCGGACAGCTCTATGGCTACACCTTC
once	TRBJ1-2	TRBV7-9	TRBD1	CASSSRPLFRQGNYGYTF	TGTGCCAGCAGCTCGCGACCTCTGTTTAGACAGGGGAACTATGGCTACACCTTC
.	TRBJ1-3	TRBV2	TRBD1	CAARKPTGATIRLNSGNTIYF	TGTGCCGCCCGTAAACCGACAGGGGCAACAATTCGCCTTAACTCTGGAAACACCATATATTTT
.	TRBJ2-7	TRBV2	.	CASGGAGSSYEQYF	TGTGCCAGCGGAGGGGCGGGTAGCTCCTACGAGCAGTACTTC
.	TRBJ2-1	TRBV6-4	.	CASSAGNEQFF	TGTGCCAGCAGTGCCGGGAATGAGCAGTTCTTC
.	TRBJ1-2	TRBV5-1	.	CASSLPMGGSGYTF	TGCGCCAGCAGCTTGCCTATGGGGGGATCTGGCTACACCTTC
.	TRBJ2-7	TRBV4-3	.	CASSQAPSSLHEQYF	TGCGCCAGCAGCCAAGCTCCTAGCAGCTTGCACGAGCAGTACTTC
.	TRBJ1-6	TRBV7-9	TRBD1	CASSPGGIGILPLHF	TGTGCCAGCAGCCCAGGGGGCATAGGCATACTGCCCCTCCACTTT
.	TRBJ2-7	TRBV7-3	TRBD1	CASRDSGQGYEQYF	TGTGCCAGCAGGGACTCGGGACAGGGCTACGAGCAGTACTTC